These T cell receptor beta chains were read from a single sample in a study of T cell changes during pregnancy in multiple sclerosis. Profiling relied on immunoSEQ multiplex PCR, and the TCRdb table lists in-frame clones only, not all of them. The table has approximately 31,000 clones, about 93% seen once; the top ten hold around 0.42%. This sample comprised CD4+ T cells from peripheral blood mononuclear cells, obtained in the second trimester of pregnancy. These receptors came from a female donor with multiple sclerosis, enrolled in a pregnancy study. Each CDR3 is given without its conserved first and last residue. A D gene is named only where the DNA matches it firmly.

V gene,D gene,CDR3 protein
TRBV5-1,TRBD2,ASSILSGTSYEQY
TRBV25-1,.,ASSEWSKGSYEQY
TRBV5-1,TRBD1,ASSLAPGQGRNTQY
TRBV2,TRBD1,ASSAGTGGWEKLF
TRBV27,.,ATKPTGSPSPLH
TRBV5-1,TRBD2,ASSLEGRVTGELF
TRBV6-7,.,ASSYSTRVREYEQY
TRBV6-5,.,ASRLDSLSNYGYT
TRBV11-2,TRBD2,ASSSGGLAGVGYEQF
TRBV28,.,ASREQPLSGNTIY
TRBV7-9,TRBD1,ASSLRGLVGNTIY
TRBV14,.,ASSQGRRNTEAF
TRBV2,.,ASSELVVGGRSGGHTQY
TRBV6-1,.,ASSPLPSSYNEQF
TRBV19,TRBD1,ASSIQGQATYEQY
TRBV5-4,.,ASSLEGNYGYT
TRBV2,TRBD1,ASSETDRQAF
TRBV30,TRBD1,AWTPRRGQGMWEAF
TRBV4-2,TRBD2,ASSPARLAEGETQY
TRBV19,TRBD1,ASSIDRGRMDTQY
TRBV5-4,TRBD1,ASSLGQGPYEQY
TRBV13,TRBD2,ASSSPRGGYEQY
TRBV30,.,AWKGGTNEKLF
TRBV7-2,.,ASSRHSGTLNEKLF
TRBV7-2,TRBD1,ASSLVRRIPGQGDYEQY
TRBV10-3,.,AIGRTDNEQF
TRBV5-1,TRBD2,ASSTRAGPITDTQY
TRBV10-1,.,ASSAEGTEAF
TRBV19,TRBD2,ASSWRETSYEQY
TRBV7-2,.,ASTLSGGRTEAF
TRBV10-3,TRBD1,AINRGDTSYNEQF
TRBV13,TRBD2,ASSLAVQETQY
TRBV11-2,TRBD2,ASSLAGLAGFGQY
TRBV11-1,.,ASSTPAGRSFSNTGELF
TRBV7-2,TRBD1,ASSLVDRAQETQY
TRBV6-4,.,ASSAELNNEQF
TRBV5-8,.,ASSLLYAGTSNNEQF
TRBV5-4,TRBD1,ASSLGTVRGQPQH
TRBV5-1,TRBD1,ASSSDRGLKEKLF
TRBV4-3,TRBD2,ASSQDRAGVSYEQY
TRBV27,TRBD1,ASSSLRQGSSYNEQF
TRBV30,.,AWSESNEKLF
TRBV7-2,.,ASSVNGDQPQH
TRBV5-1,.,ASSLLPNTGELF
TRBV19,.,ASIYPARNTIY
TRBV15,.,ATSRDRSGQNYGYT
TRBV28,TRBD1,ASSNSGQGPSYEQY
TRBV28,.,ASSSQGNYGYT
TRBV28,.,ASSLEPRYEQY
TRBV19,TRBD2,ASRTGLAGEGAQY
TRBV30,TRBD1,ASQGQAYEQY